The 4 T cell receptor beta chains reported below all come from one sample, sequenced in a study of cytomegalovirus exposure and HLA in healthy donors. In the PCR, 60 Vbeta and 13 Jbeta primers were used. The protocol was immunoSEQ multiplex PCR, while the TCRdb copy is restricted to in-frame clones and leaves out a portion. The sample holds some 96,000 clones. Sequencing used PBMCs. Source of these receptors: a woman under 40 in good health and CMV-seronegative.

The chain couples TRBV28 to TRBJ2-7; 7 positions agree with TRBD2. CDR1 and CDR2 from the germline V gene are MDHEN and SYDVKM. With V trimmed by 8 bases and J by 0 bases, 7 bases remained unmatched. The CDR3 is 14 amino acids. CDR3 loop: CASGPSGLSYEQYF. The CDR3 coding sequence is TGTGCCAGCGGCCCTAGCGGACTCTCCTACGAGCAGTACTTC.

Concerning this clone: The junction shows a germline mismatch at one end, possibly a read error. This chain connects TRBV7-7 to TRBJ2-2; 7 bases fit TRBD1. The CDR3 consists of 15 residues. CDR1 and CDR2 (germline): SSHAT, FNYEAQ (reference sequence). The CDR3 nucleotides read TGTGCTAGCAGCCCGATAGGGGGCCACACCGGGGAGCTGTTTTTT. Encoded protein: CASSPIGGHTGELFF. Supplemented by reference TRBV7-7 and TRBJ2-2, the full variable domain reads GAGVSQSPRYKVTKRGQDVTLRCDPISSHATLYWYQQALGQGPEFLTYFNYEAQPDKSGLPSDRFSAERPEGSISTLTIQRTEQRDSAMYRCASSPIGGHTGELFFGEGSRLTVL.

The J gene is TRBJ1-3, the V gene TRBV9; D perhaps matches TRBD1 (5 bases). The V end was cut by 4 bases, the J end by 4 bases, with 12 bases between. CDR3 length equals 14 residues. Looked up from germline, CDR1 is SGDLS and CDR2 is YYNGEE. CDR3 amino acids: CASSPQRGGNTIYF. The DNA for the CDR3 is TGTGCCAGCAGCCCCCAACGGGGGGGAAACACCATATATTTT.

The V call is TRBV5-1, the J call TRBJ2-5; 11 bases are shared with TRBD2. The V and J ends lost 4 bases and 5 bases, in that order; junction bases with no gene match: 7. The CDR3 has 15 amino acids. Per the germline V gene, CDR1 is SGHRS and CDR2 is YFSETQ. The CDR3 loop reads CASSLLAGGRETQYF. CDR3 DNA sequence: TGCGCCAGCAGCCTTCTAGCGGGAGGTCGGGAGACCCAGTACTTC.